Shown below are 8 T cell receptor beta chains from a single sample sequenced in a study of CD8 T cells in ankylosing spondylitis. TCRdb reanalysed the 5' RACE reads using MiXCR and keeps one entry per CDR3 protein. The table lists about 250,000 distinct CDR3 sequences, roughly 8% of them singletons, with around 5.1% in the top ten. What was sequenced was blood, either unsorted or a sorted T cell fraction (not recorded which). These receptors originate from a female donor with ankylosing spondylitis or in good health (not recorded which).

This clonotype was picked up a small number of times. The chain recombines TRBV2 with TRBJ2-6; a possible D gene is TRBD2 (6 bases). Trimming took off 4 bases at V and 2 bases at J, with 9 bases between the two ends. There are 15 residues in the CDR3. Germline V gives CDR1 SNHLY, CDR2 FYNNEI. CDR3 coding DNA: TGTGCCAGCAGTGTCGGCGGGACTGGGGCCAACGTCCTGACTTTC. Its protein is CASSVGGTGANVLTF.

This clonotype was counted only a few times. V gene TRBV3-1 combines with J gene TRBJ1-6, with D unresolved. Trimming left V 6 bases short and J 8 bases short, with 11 bases between. Looked up from germline, CDR1 is LGHDT and CDR2 is YNNKEL (reference sequence). CDR3 length: 13 residues. The CDR3 sequence is CASRPTRDSPLHF. Here the CDR3 DNA reads TGTGCCAGCAGACCTACACGTGATTCACCCCTCCACTTT.

The chain couples TRBV7-2 to TRBJ2-2, with no clear D. This CDR3 contains 17 residues. V was cut by 2 bases and J by 0 bases, with 13 bases left in between. Germline CDR1 is SGHTA and CDR2 is FQGNSA. The CDR3 nucleotides read TGTGCCAGCAGCTTAAACCCTTTCTCACCGAACACCGGGGAGCTGTTTTTT. This gives the protein CASSLNPFSPNTGELFF.

This chain uses TRBV7-2 with TRBJ1-5; D possibly corresponds to TRBD1 (5 bases). Germline V gives CDR1 SGHTA, CDR2 FQGNSA. The CDR3 sequence is 16 residues long. V was cut by 0 bases and J by 1 base, with 10 bases left in between. DNA for the CDR3: TGTGCCAGCAGCTTAGCGGGCGGGGCCAGCAATCAGCCCCAGCATTTT. Its translation is CASSLAGGASNQPQHF.

This clonotype has a count of ten or more. This chain connects TRBV7-2 to TRBJ2-1; 7 bases agree with TRBD2. V was clipped by 1 base and J by 3 bases; unmatched bases: 3. Germline-derived CDR1 and CDR2 are SGHTA and FQGNSA. This CDR3 comprises 15 residues. The CDR3 loop is CASSLERDYYNEQFF. In DNA, the CDR3 is TGTGCCAGCAGCTTAGAACGGGACTACTACAATGAGCAGTTCTTC.

This clonotype was detected many times. CDR3 coding DNA: TGCAGTGCTCAGGCAGACCCCCTTTACGAGCAGTACTTC. This codes for CSAQADPLYEQYF. The J gene is TRBJ2-7, the V gene TRBV20-1; no clear D gene. The germline V and J ends were trimmed by 5 bases and 4 bases, with 15 bases remaining between them. There are 13 residues in the CDR3. CDR1 is DFQATT and CDR2 is SNEGSKA in the germline V gene (reference sequence).

About this clonotype itself: A single base separates this from a much larger clone, so it may be a read error. The CDR3 loop reads CTSSSWGTRASTDTQYF. The DNA for the CDR3 is TGTACCAGCAGCTCCTGGGGGACTAGGGCGTCCACAGATACGCAGTATTTT. The gene calls are TRBV7-8 and TRBJ2-3, with 8 nucleotides matching TRBD2. The CDR3 loop spans 17 amino acids. Germline V gene lookup returns CDR1 SGHVS and CDR2 FQNEAQ.

This clonotype was seen repeatedly, ten times or more. The J gene is TRBJ1-1, the V gene TRBV12-3 or TRBV12-4; D not resolved. Trimming removed 5 bases at V and 10 bases at J, with 17 bases between. The CDR3 spans 13 residues. The CDR3 bases are TGTGCCAGCAGTCCCAGGTACCCGGAGGGAGCTTTCTTT. This translates into CASSPRYPEGAFF.